This T cell receptor beta chain derives from a study of blood T cell repertoires in COVID-19. In the study overall: Specimens from acute and convalescent COVID-19 originated in the United States, Italy and Spain.

Some clones are missing from TCRdb's copy, which holds only in-frame ones; the method was immunoSEQ multiplex PCR. The repertoire holds about 110,000 clones, with 75% to 90% as singletons. With respect to this clone: The CDR3 end shows no conserved phenylalanine or tryptophan, and so a read error is likely. The DNA is omitted, as the CDR3 cannot be located on it reliably, and the CDR3 follows TCRdb's listing.

The CDR3 sequence runs 13 residues, both termini included. CDR1 is LNHNV, CDR2 YYDKDF, per germline (reference sequence). The genes are TRBV15 and TRBJ2-3; the table's D call, TRBD2, was not checked against the DNA. The TCR sequence derives from a woman over 75 with acute or convalescent COVID-19. Specimen: peripheral blood. CDR3 sequence: CATSRGRTGLPTV.